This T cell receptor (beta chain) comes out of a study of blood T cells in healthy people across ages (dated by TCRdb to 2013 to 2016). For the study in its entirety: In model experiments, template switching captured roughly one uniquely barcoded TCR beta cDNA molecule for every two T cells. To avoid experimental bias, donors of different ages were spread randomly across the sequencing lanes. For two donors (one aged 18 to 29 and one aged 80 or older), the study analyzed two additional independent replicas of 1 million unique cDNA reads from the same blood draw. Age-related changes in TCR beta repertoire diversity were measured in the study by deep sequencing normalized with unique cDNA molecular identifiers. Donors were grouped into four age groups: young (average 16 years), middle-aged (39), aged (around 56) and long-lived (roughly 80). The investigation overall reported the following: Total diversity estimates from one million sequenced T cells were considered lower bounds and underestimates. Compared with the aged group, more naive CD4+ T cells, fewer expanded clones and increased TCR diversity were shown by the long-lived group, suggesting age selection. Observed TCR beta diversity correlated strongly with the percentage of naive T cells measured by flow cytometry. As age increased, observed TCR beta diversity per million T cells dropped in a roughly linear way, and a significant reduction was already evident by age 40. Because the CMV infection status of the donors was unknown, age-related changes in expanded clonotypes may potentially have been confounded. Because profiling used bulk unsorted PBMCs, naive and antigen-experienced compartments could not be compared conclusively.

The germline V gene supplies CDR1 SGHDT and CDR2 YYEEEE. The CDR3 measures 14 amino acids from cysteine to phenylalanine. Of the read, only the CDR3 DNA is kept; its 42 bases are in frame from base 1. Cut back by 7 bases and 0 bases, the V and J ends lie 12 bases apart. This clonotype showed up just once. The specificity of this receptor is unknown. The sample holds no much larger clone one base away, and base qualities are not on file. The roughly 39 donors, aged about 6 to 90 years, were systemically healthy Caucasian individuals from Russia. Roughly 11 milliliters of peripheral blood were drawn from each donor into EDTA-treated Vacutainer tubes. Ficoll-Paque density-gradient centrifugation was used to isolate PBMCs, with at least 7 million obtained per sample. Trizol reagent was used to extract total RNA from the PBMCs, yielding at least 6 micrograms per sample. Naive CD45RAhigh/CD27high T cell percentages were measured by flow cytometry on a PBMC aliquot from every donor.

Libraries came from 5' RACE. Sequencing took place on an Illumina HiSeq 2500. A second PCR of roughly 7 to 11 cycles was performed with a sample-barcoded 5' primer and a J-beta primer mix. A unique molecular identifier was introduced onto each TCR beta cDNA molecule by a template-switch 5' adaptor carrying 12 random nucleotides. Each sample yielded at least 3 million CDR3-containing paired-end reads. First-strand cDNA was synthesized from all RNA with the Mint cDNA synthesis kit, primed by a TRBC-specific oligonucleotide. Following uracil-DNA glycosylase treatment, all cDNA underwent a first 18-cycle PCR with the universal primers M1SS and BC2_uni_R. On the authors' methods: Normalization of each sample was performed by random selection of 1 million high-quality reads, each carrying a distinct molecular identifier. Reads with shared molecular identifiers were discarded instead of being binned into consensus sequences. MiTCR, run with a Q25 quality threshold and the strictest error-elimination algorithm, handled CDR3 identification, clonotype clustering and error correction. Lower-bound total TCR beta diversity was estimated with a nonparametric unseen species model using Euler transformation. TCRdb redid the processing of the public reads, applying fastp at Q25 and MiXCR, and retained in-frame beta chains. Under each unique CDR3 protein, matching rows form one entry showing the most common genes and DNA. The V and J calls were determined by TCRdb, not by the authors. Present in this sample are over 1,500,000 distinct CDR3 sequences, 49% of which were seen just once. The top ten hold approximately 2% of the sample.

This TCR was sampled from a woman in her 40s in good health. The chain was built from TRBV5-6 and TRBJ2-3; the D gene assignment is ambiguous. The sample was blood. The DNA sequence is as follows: TGTGCCAGCTCGGACGGATCTAGCACAGATACGCAGTATTTT. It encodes CASSDGSSTDTQYF.